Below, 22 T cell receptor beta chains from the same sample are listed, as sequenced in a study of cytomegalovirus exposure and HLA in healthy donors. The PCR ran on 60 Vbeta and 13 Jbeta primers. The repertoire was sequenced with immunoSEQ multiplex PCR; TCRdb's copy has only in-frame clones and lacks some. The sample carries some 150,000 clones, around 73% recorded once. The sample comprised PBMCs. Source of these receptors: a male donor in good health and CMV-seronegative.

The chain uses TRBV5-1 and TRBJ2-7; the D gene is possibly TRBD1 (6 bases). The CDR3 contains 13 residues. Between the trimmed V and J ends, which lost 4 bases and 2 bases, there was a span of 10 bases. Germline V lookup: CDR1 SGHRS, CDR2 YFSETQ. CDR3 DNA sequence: TGCGCCAGCAGCCTACAGGGAGCCTACGAGCAGTACTTC. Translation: CASSLQGAYEQYF.

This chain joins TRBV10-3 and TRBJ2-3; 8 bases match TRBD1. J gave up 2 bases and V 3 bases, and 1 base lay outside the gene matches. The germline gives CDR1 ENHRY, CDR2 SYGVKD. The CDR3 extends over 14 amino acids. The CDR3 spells CAISDRGHTDTQYF. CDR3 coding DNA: TGTGCCATCAGTGACAGGGGGCACACAGATACGCAGTATTTT.

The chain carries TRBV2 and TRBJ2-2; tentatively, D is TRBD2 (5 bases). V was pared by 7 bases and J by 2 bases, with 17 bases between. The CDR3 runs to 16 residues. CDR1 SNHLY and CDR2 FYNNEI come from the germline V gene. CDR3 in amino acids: CASKNSPGSNTGELFF. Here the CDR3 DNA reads TGTGCCAGCAAAAATAGCCCGGGAAGTAACACCGGGGAGCTGTTTTTT. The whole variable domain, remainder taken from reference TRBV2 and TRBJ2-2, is EPEVTQTPSHQVTQMGQEVILRCVPISNHLYFYWYRQILGQKVEFLVSFYNNEISEKSEIFDDQFSVERPDGSNFTLKIRSTKLEDSAMYFCASKNSPGSNTGELFFGEGSRLTVL.

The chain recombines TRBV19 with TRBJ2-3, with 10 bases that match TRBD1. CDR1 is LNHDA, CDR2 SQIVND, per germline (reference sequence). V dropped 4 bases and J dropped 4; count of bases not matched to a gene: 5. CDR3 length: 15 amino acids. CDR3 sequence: CASSKTGGLADTQYF. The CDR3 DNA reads TGTGCCAGTAGTAAGACAGGGGGCTTGGCAGATACGCAGTATTTT.

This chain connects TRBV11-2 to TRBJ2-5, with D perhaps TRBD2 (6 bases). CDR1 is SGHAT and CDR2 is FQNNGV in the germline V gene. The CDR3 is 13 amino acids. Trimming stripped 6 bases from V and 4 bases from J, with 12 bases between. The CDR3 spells CASSSRGLETQYF. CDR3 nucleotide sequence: TGTGCCAGCAGTTCACGGGGGTTAGAGACCCAGTACTTC.

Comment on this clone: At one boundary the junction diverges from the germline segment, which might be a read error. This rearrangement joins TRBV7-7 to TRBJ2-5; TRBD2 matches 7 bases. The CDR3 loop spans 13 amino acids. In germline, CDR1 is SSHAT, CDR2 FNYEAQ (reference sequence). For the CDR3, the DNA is TGTGCTAGCAGCTCCGGACTAGAGGAGACCCAGTACTTC. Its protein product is CASSSGLEETQYF.

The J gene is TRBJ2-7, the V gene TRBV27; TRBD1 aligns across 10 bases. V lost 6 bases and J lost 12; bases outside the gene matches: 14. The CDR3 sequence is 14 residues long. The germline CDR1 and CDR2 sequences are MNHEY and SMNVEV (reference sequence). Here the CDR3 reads CASRGEGQGKRGYF. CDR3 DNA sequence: TGTGCCAGCAGGGGGGAGGGACAGGGGAAAAGAGGGTACTTC.

The CDR3 region has the DNA TGCGCCAGCAGCTTGGGGGACAGGGTAACCTATGGCTACACCTTC. Translating it yields CASSLGDRVTYGYTF. The rearrangement joins TRBV5-1 to TRBJ1-2; 9 nucleotides align to TRBD1. The CDR3 sequence is 15 residues long. CDR1 SGHRS and CDR2 YFSETQ come from the germline V gene. J was trimmed by 4 bases and V by 0 bases; bases with no gene match: 4.

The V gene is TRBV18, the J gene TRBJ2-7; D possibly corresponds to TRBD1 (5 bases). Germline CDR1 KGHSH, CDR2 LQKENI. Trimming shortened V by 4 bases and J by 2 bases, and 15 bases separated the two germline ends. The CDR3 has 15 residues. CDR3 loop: CASSLARTSTYEQYF. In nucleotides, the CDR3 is TGTGCCAGCTCACTCGCCCGGACATCCACCTACGAGCAGTACTTC.

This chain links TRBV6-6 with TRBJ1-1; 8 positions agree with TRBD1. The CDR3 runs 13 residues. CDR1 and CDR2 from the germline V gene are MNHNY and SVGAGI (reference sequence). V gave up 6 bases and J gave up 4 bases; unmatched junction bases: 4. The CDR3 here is CASRYTGGTEAFF. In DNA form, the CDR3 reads TGTGCCAGCAGATATACAGGGGGCACTGAAGCTTTCTTT.

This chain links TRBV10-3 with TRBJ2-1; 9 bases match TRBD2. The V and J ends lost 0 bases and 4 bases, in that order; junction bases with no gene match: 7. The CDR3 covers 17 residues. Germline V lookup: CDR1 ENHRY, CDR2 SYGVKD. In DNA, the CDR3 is TGTGCCATCAGTGAGTCGGGCCAGCGGGGGGCTTACAATGAGCAGTTCTTC. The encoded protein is CAISESGQRGAYNEQFF.

The CDR3 region is CASRTYRGDQPQHF. As DNA, the CDR3 is TGTGCCAGCAGAACCTACAGGGGCGATCAGCCCCAGCATTTT. The chain is built from TRBV28 and TRBJ1-5; 7 bases agree with TRBD1. Germline V lookup: CDR1 MDHEN, CDR2 SYDVKM. This CDR3 contains 14 residues. The junction had 7 bases not matched to a gene; V was cut back by 6 bases and J by 5 bases.

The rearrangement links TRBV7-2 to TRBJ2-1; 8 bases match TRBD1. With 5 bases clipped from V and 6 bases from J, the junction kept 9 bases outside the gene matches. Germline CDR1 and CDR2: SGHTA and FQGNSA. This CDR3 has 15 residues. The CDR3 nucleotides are TGTGCCAGCAGCCGTCCGCAGGGGGCAGGCAATGAGCAGTTCTTC. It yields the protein CASSRPQGAGNEQFF.

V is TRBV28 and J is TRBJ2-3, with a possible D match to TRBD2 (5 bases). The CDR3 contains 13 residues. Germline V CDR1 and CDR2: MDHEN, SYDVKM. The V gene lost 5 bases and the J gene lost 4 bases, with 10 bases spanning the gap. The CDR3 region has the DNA TGTGCCAGCAGTCTCTGGGGAGCAGATACGCAGTATTTT. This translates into CASSLWGADTQYF.

CDR3 nucleotides: TGTGCCAGCAGCCAAGATGCTCAGAATAATTCACCCCTCCACTTT. It yields the protein CASSQDAQNNSPLHF. This chain connects TRBV4-2 to TRBJ1-6, with unresolved D. The germline gives CDR1 LGHNA, CDR2 YNFKEQ. This CDR3 is built from 15 residues. Trimming removed 0 bases at V and 5 bases at J, with 8 bases between.

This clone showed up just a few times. The CDR3 here is CASSQGGLYGYTF. For the CDR3, the DNA is TGTGCCAGTAGCCAGGGAGGACTCTATGGCTACACCTTC. The V gene is TRBV2, the J gene TRBJ1-2; TRBD1 might be the D (5 bases). V lost 9 bases and J lost 4, with 15 bases in between. The CDR3 runs 13 residues. Looked up from germline, CDR1 is SNHLY and CDR2 is FYNNEI.

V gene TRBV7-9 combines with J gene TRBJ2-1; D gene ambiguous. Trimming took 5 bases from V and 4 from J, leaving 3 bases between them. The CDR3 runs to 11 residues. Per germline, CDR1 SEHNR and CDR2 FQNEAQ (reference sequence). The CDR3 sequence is CASSPYNEQFF. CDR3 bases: TGTGCCAGCAGCCCTTACAATGAGCAGTTCTTC.

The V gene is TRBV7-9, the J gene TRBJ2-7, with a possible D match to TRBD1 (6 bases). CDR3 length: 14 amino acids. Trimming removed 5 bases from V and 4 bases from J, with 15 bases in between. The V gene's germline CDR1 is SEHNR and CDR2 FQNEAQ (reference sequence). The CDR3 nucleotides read TGTGCCAGCAGCCGGGACACCAAAAGATACGAGCAGTACTTC. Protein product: CASSRDTKRYEQYF.

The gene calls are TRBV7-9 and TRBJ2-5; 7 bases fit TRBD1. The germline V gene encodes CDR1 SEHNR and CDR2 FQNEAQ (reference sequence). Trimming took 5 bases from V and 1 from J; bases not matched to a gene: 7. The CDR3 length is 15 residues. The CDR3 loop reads CASSPYPGGQETQYF. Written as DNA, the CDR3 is TGTGCCAGCAGCCCATACCCAGGGGGCCAAGAGACCCAGTACTTC.

The CDR3 is CASGLQRNRENTEAFF. The DNA of the CDR3 is TGTGCTAGTGGTTTGCAAAGGAACAGGGAGAACACTGAAGCTTTCTTT. V is TRBV12-5 and J is TRBJ1-1; possibly TRBD1 for D (6 bases). This CDR3 spans 16 amino acids. Germline V gives CDR1 LGHNT, CDR2 FRNRAP. The V and J ends lost 2 bases and 1 base respectively, with 14 bases between them. The entire variable domain, with the rest obtained from reference TRBV12-5 and TRBJ1-1, is as follows: DARVTQTPRHKVTEMGQEVTMRCQPILGHNTVFWYRQTMMQGLELLAYFRNRAPLDDSGMPKDRFSAEMPDATLATLKIQPSEPRDSAVYFCASGLQRNRENTEAFFGQGTRLTVV.

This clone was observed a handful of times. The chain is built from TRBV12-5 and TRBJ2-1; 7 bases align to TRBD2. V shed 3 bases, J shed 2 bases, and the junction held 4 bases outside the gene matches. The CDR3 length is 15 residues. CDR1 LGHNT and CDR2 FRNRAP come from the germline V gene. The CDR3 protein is CASGLGREAYNEQFF. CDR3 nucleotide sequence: TGTGCTAGTGGTTTAGGGAGGGAGGCCTACAATGAGCAGTTCTTC.

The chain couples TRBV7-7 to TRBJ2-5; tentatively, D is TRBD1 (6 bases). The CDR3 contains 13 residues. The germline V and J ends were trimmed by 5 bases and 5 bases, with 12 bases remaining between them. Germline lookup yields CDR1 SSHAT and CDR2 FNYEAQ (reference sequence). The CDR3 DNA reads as TGTGCCAGCAGCCTAACAGGGTCGGAGACCCAGTACTTC. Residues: CASSLTGSETQYF.